The 21 T cell receptor beta chains presented below share a single source sample, sequenced in a study of CD8 T cells in ankylosing spondylitis. TCRdb used MiXCR to reprocess the 5' RACE reads, holding one entry per CDR3 protein. Of roughly 38,000 distinct CDR3 sequences in the sample, more than 15% were seen once. The specimen was blood. The receptor source for this set is a male donor with ankylosing spondylitis or in good health (not recorded which).

In this sample, this clonotype turned up a few times. Mismatch with germline at one junction end may stem from a read error. V usage is TRBV6-5 and J usage is TRBJ2-1; 7 bases line up with TRBD1. CDR3 length: 13 residues. CDR1 is MNHEY and CDR2 is SVGAGI in the germline V gene. CDR3 amino acids: CASSNSRGNEQFF. The CDR3 DNA reads TGTGCCAGCAGTAACTCCAGGGGGAATGAGCAGTTCTTC.

The chain employs TRBV27 and TRBJ2-1, with a tentative D call TRBD2 (6 bases). CDR3 length: 14 residues. The germline gives CDR1 MNHEY, CDR2 SMNVEV (reference sequence). V was trimmed by 4 bases and J by 10 bases, leaving 17 bases between them. The CDR3 bases are TGTGCCAGCAGTTCGTGGGCTCGGGAGAGCGAGCAGTTCTTC. This sequence encodes CASSSWARESEQFF.

J is TRBJ2-1 and V is TRBV7-8; D gene ambiguous. This CDR3 has 15 amino acids. V gave up 0 bases and J gave up 6 bases, with 12 bases separating them. The germline CDR1 and CDR2 sequences are SGHVS and FQNEAQ. In DNA form, the CDR3 reads TGTGCCAGCAGCTTAGCGCCCGGACGACCCAATGAGCAGTTCTTC. This sequence encodes CASSLAPGRPNEQFF.

This chain links TRBV25-1 with TRBJ2-3, with D hard to call. Trimming shortened V by 2 bases and J by 2 bases, and 8 bases separated the two germline ends. The CDR3 spans 14 residues. Germline V CDR1 and CDR2: MGHDK, SYGVNS. CDR3 loop: CASSETVLTDTQYF. The CDR3, as DNA: TGTGCCAGCAGTGAAACGGTGCTCACAGATACGCAGTATTTT. Drawing the rest from reference TRBV25-1 and TRBJ2-3, the complete variable domain is EADIYQTPRYLVIGTGKKITLECSQTMGHDKMYWYQQDPGMELHLIHYSYGVNSTEKGDLSSESTVSRIRTEHFPLTLESARPSHTSQYLCASSETVLTDTQYFGPGTRLTVL.

This clonotype has more than one count but fewer than ten. V gene TRBV25-1 combines with J gene TRBJ2-2; 9 positions agree with TRBD1. V was pared by 6 bases and J by 4 bases, with 6 bases of the junction left unmatched. Germline V gene data show CDR1 as MGHDK and CDR2 as SYGVNS. The CDR3 has 15 residues. The CDR3 region has the DNA TGTGCCAGCAGCCCTGGGGACAGGGCCACCGGGGAGCTGTTTTTT. Its protein is CASSPGDRATGELFF.

The chain uses TRBV5-4 and TRBJ1-1; TRBD1 might be the D (6 bases). Deletions cut 2 bases from V and 3 bases from J, with 11 bases between. Germline V gene sequence: CDR1 SGHNT, CDR2 YYREEE (reference sequence). The CDR3 runs to 14 residues. CDR3 in amino acids: CASSFQGGDTEAFF. The CDR3 nucleotides read TGTGCCAGCAGCTTCCAAGGGGGTGACACTGAAGCTTTCTTT.

The V gene is TRBV6-6, the J gene TRBJ2-1; no firm D call. V gave up 6 bases and J gave up 9 bases, with 9 bases separating them. Germline V gene data show CDR1 as MNHNY and CDR2 as SVGAGI (reference sequence). The CDR3 is made up of 11 amino acids. CDR3: CASRRAGEQFF. CDR3 DNA sequence: TGTGCCAGCAGAAGGGCCGGTGAGCAGTTCTTC.

This chain links TRBV7-2 with TRBJ1-3, with D possibly matching TRBD1 (6 bases). Trimming pared 5 bases from V and 0 bases from J, leaving 8 bases between. Germline CDR1 SGHTA, CDR2 FQGNSA. The CDR3 loop spans 14 amino acids. The CDR3 DNA reads as TGTGCCAGCAGCCCACAGGGCTCTGGAAACACCATATATTTT. Translating gives CASSPQGSGNTIYF.

This clonotype was counted only a few times. V and J are TRBV6-5 and TRBJ2-1; 7 nucleotides match TRBD2. CDR3 length: 15 amino acids. J lost 8 bases, V lost 5 bases, and 12 bases had no gene match. Germline CDR1 and CDR2: MNHEY and SVGAGI. The CDR3 region has the DNA TGTGCCAGCAGTCACGATCGAGAGCGGGAATATGAGCAGTTCTTC. Protein sequence: CASSHDREREYEQFF.

The chain combines TRBV3-1 with TRBJ2-1; TRBD2 is a possible D gene (5 bases). This CDR3 region has 15 residues. Trimming stripped 0 bases from V and 6 bases from J, with 12 bases between. Germline CDR1 reads LGHDT; CDR2 reads YNNKEL (reference sequence). The CDR3 DNA sequence: TGTGCCAGCAGCCAAGATGCGGGTCGGGGCAATGAGCAGTTCTTC. The encoded protein is CASSQDAGRGNEQFF.

In DNA form, the CDR3 reads TGTGCCAGCAGTCGAACAGGGACCCTCACAGATACGCAGTATTTT. Translated, it gives CASSRTGTLTDTQYF. The chain is built from TRBV28 and TRBJ2-3; D is perhaps TRBD1 (6 bases). Trimming stripped 5 bases from V and 2 bases from J, with 14 bases between. Germline loops: CDR1 MDHEN, CDR2 SYDVKM. This CDR3 region has 15 residues. Using reference TRBV28 and TRBJ2-3 for the parts outside the CDR3, the full variable domain is DVKVTQSSRYLVKRTGEKVFLECVQDMDHENMFWYRQDPGLGLRLIYFSYDVKMKEKGDIPEGYSVSREKKERFSLILESASTNQTSMYLCASSRTGTLTDTQYFGPGTRLTVL.

This chain uses TRBV20-1 with TRBJ2-2, with D perhaps TRBD2 (5 bases). Trimming took 6 bases from V and 8 from J, leaving 7 bases between them. The CDR3 covers 10 residues. CDR1 is DFQATT and CDR2 is SNEGSKA in the germline V gene (reference sequence). In DNA, the CDR3 is TGCAGTGCAGAGGGTGGGGAGCTGTTTTTT. Protein sequence: CSAEGGELFF.

The V gene is TRBV7-9, the J gene TRBJ2-5; weak D call: TRBD2 (5 bases). Germline CDR1 SEHNR, CDR2 FQNEAQ (reference sequence). V was cut by 10 bases and J by 3 bases, with 27 bases left in between. The CDR3 is 17 residues long. The CDR3 sequence is CANRGATTRRKEETQYF. The CDR3 DNA is TGTGCCAACCGGGGAGCGACGACGAGACGGAAAGAAGAGACCCAGTACTTC.

The V call is TRBV23-1, the J call TRBJ1-4; D uncertain. TRBV23-1 is treated as an ORF (open reading frame) with a function not yet certain. CDR3 length: 14 amino acids. V was pared by 8 bases and J by 2 bases, with 12 bases between. The CDR3 sequence: CASPPGRTNEKLFF. The DNA of the CDR3 is TGCGCCAGCCCCCCCGGGCGCACTAATGAAAAACTGTTTTTT.

The genes are TRBV5-1 and TRBJ2-2, with D possibly being TRBD2 (6 bases). Germline V gene lookup returns CDR1 SGHRS and CDR2 YFSETQ. The CDR3 length is 14 residues. V gave up 4 bases and J gave up 1 base, with 8 bases separating them. CDR3 region: CASSMGLNTGELFF. CDR3 nucleotide sequence: TGCGCCAGCAGCATGGGACTGAACACCGGGGAGCTGTTTTTT.

This chain links TRBV5-1 with TRBJ2-2; no clear D. The CDR3 contains 14 residues. Trimming shortened V by 0 bases and J by 6 bases, and 9 bases separated the two germline ends. The germline CDR1 and CDR2 sequences are SGHRS and YFSETQ. CDR3 coding DNA: TGCGCCAGCAGCTTGGGATCCCGGGCCGGGGAGCTGTTTTTT. Translating gives CASSLGSRAGELFF.

This clonotype was seen a handful of times. The chain carries TRBV5-1 and TRBJ2-2, with 7 bases fitting TRBD2. CDR3 size: 16 residues. V was clipped by 1 base and J by 2 bases; unmatched bases: 5. Looked up from germline, CDR1 is SGHRS and CDR2 is YFSETQ. The CDR3 spells CASSLTPSGNTGELFF. The DNA for the CDR3 is TGCGCCAGCAGCTTGACCCCTAGCGGAAACACCGGGGAGCTGTTTTTT. Full variable domain (rest looked up from reference TRBV5-1 and TRBJ2-2): KAGVTQTPRYLIKTRGQQVTLSCSPISGHRSVSWYQQTPGQGLQFLFEYFSETQRNKGNFPGRFSGRQFSNSRSEMNVSTLELGDSALYLCASSLTPSGNTGELFFGEGSRLTVL.

This clonotype was seen more than once but under ten times. The chain carries TRBV7-2 and TRBJ1-1; D might be TRBD1 (6 bases). CDR3 length equals 15 residues. V was shortened by 4 bases and J by 4 bases, with 16 bases between the two germline ends. In germline, CDR1 is SGHTA, CDR2 FQGNSA. The DNA for the CDR3 is TGTGCCAGCAGCTATTCAGGGGAAGTGGGCACTGAAGCTTTCTTT. Its translation: CASSYSGEVGTEAFF.

J is TRBJ2-3 and V is TRBV7-3; tentatively, D is TRBD1 or TRBD2 (5 bases each). Germline loops: CDR1 SGHTA, CDR2 FQGTGA. This CDR3 spans 14 amino acids. Trimming shortened V by 5 bases and J by 2 bases, and 11 bases separated the two germline ends. The CDR3 DNA reads as TGTGCCAGCAGCCGGGCCGGGACCACAGATACGCAGTATTTT. The encoded protein is CASSRAGTTDTQYF.

J is TRBJ2-2 and V is TRBV3-1; D call uncertain. The CDR3 is made up of 16 amino acids. Germline V gene sequence: CDR1 LGHDT, CDR2 YNNKEL (reference sequence). Trimming removed 2 bases at V and 0 bases at J, with 10 bases between. The CDR3 protein is CASSQPELANTGELFF. CDR3 DNA sequence: TGTGCCAGCAGCCAACCCGAGCTAGCGAACACCGGGGAGCTGTTTTTT.

This clonotype was seen once. The chain links TRBV28 to TRBJ2-7; unclear D gene. From germline, CDR1 is MDHEN and CDR2 SYDVKM. The CDR3 has 12 residues. Trimming cost V 4 bases and J 6 bases, with 10 bases left between them. CDR3 sequence reads: CASSSSGSEQYF. The CDR3 DNA reads TGTGCCAGCAGTTCTTCTGGCTCCGAGCAGTACTTC.